This record looks at one T cell receptor (beta chain) sequence and its context. The data were taken from a study of blood T cells in healthy people across ages. Germline CDR1 SEHNR, CDR2 FQNEAQ (reference sequence). The length of the CDR3 is 16 residues. The V gene lost 2 bases and the J gene lost 0 bases, with 10 bases spanning the gap. The second PCR ran roughly 6 to 11 cycles with a sample-barcoded 5' primer and J-beta primers. Each CDR3 protein gets one entry after TCRdb re-called the 5' RACE reads with MiXCR. Of about 1.4 million distinct CDR3 sequences listed, approximately 63% were seen once; the top ten hold 6.7%. Each donor had approximately 10 milliliters of peripheral blood drawn.

The chain employs TRBV7-9 and TRBJ1-4, with a weak D call TRBD1 (5 bases). This receptor was obtained from a man aged 18 to 29 in good health. Input material: blood. CDR3 in amino acids: CASSLSGQPTNEKLFF. CDR3 nucleotides: TGTGCCAGCAGCTTATCTGGACAACCAACTAATGAAAAACTGTTTTTT.